One and the same sample provided the 27 T cell receptor beta chains below, sequenced in a study of cytomegalovirus exposure and HLA in healthy donors. The primer mix had 60 Vbeta and 13 Jbeta primers. Produced via immunoSEQ multiplex PCR; TCRdb's table is partial and in-frame only. Its table records approximately 120,000 clones. Sequenced sample: PBMCs. These receptors all come from a man aged 18 to 29 in good health and CMV-seronegative.

The chain carries TRBV5-1 and TRBJ2-2, with D possibly matching TRBD1 (6 bases). Germline V gives CDR1 SGHRS, CDR2 YFSETQ. This CDR3 has 14 amino acids. Trimming removed 9 bases from V and 3 bases from J, with 15 bases in between. CDR3 sequence: CATRHDRHTGELFF. CDR3 in DNA: TGCGCCACCCGACACGACAGGCACACCGGGGAGCTGTTTTTT.

The CDR3 loop reads CASSLGQGRHHEAFF. The CDR3 DNA is TGCGCCAGCAGCTTGGGCCAGGGTCGGCACCATGAAGCTTTCTTT. The chain uses TRBV5-1 and TRBJ1-1; maybe TRBD1 (5 bases). The CDR3 spans 15 residues. Germline V lookup: CDR1 SGHRS, CDR2 YFSETQ. Trimming took off 0 bases at V and 7 bases at J, with 16 bases between the two ends.

The chain uses TRBV29-1 and TRBJ2-2; 7 bases are a match to TRBD1. The junction had 9 bases not matched to a gene; V was cut back by 7 bases and J by 4 bases. This CDR3 contains 14 residues. Germline V gene lookup returns CDR1 SQVTM and CDR2 ANQGSEA. The CDR3 sequence: CSGQTGPGTGELFF. CDR3 bases: TGCAGCGGGCAGACAGGGCCGGGCACCGGGGAGCTGTTTTTT.

The rearrangement joins TRBV6-5 to TRBJ1-1, with 7 bases lining up with TRBD1. The CDR3 runs to 13 residues. Germline CDR1 and CDR2: MNHEY and SVGAGI. After removal of 2 bases from V and 7 bases from J, the junction contained 4 bases not matched to a gene. CDR3 in amino acids: CASSYVDRREAFF. In DNA form, the CDR3 reads TGTGCCAGCAGTTACGTGGACAGGCGTGAAGCTTTCTTT.

The chain uses TRBV30 and TRBJ2-3; TRBD1 is a possible D gene (5 bases). CDR1 and CDR2 (germline): GTSNPN, SVGIG (reference sequence). Trimming took off 0 bases at V and 8 bases at J, with 12 bases between the two ends. The CDR3 is 13 residues long. The DNA of the CDR3 is TGTGCCTGGAGTGTATTGTCTAGGGGTACGCAGTATTTT. The encoded protein is CAWSVLSRGTQYF.

The rearrangement uses TRBV6-4 and TRBJ1-5, with 8 bases aligning to TRBD1. This CDR3 spans 13 amino acids. Trimming cost V 9 bases and J 5 bases; bases outside gene matches: 6. The germline CDR1 and CDR2 sequences are MRHNA and SNTAGT. The CDR3 DNA sequence: TGTGCCAGTTCGATGGACAGGGATCAGCCCCAGCATTTT. Translating it yields CASSMDRDQPQHF.

This chain uses TRBV7-3 with TRBJ2-7, with D possibly being TRBD1 (6 bases). V gave up 5 bases and J gave up 4 bases, with 12 bases separating them. The CDR3 extends over 13 amino acids. From germline, CDR1 is SGHTA and CDR2 FQGTGA. The CDR3 is CASSPGTHYEQYF. In DNA form, the CDR3 reads TGTGCCAGCAGCCCCGGGACACATTACGAGCAGTACTTC.

Here the CDR3 DNA reads TGTGCCAGCAGTTTAGAGCCTGGGGGGAGGGCTAATGAAAAACTGTTTTTT. Translating gives CASSLEPGGRANEKLFF. V usage is TRBV28 and J usage is TRBJ1-4, with D perhaps TRBD1 (5 bases). The CDR3 totals 17 residues. The germline gives CDR1 MDHEN, CDR2 SYDVKM. The germline V and J ends were trimmed by 2 bases and 3 bases, with 16 bases remaining between them. The full variable domain, with the rest looked up from reference TRBV28 and TRBJ1-4, is DVKVTQSSRYLVKRTGEKVFLECVQDMDHENMFWYRQDPGLGLRLIYFSYDVKMKEKGDIPEGYSVSREKKERFSLILESASTNQTSMYLCASSLEPGGRANEKLFFGSGTQLSVL.

This rearrangement joins TRBV28 to TRBJ1-2; TRBD1 aligns across 9 bases. The CDR3 spans 17 residues. Losses at the gene ends were 2 bases for V and 8 bases for J; bases not matched to a gene: 15. Germline V gives CDR1 MDHEN, CDR2 SYDVKM. The CDR3 DNA is TGTGCCAGCAGTTTACTTTCCCGCATGGGACAGGGTGACGGCTACACCTTC. Translating gives CASSLLSRMGQGDGYTF.

The V call is TRBV5-1, the J call TRBJ1-1, with TRBD1 matching over 7 bases. Trimming cost V 3 bases and J 2 bases; bases outside gene matches: 19. The germline gives CDR1 SGHRS, CDR2 YFSETQ. The CDR3 contains 19 residues. The CDR3 region is CASSYRSLWVRTGNTEAFF. The CDR3 DNA is TGCGCCAGCAGCTACCGCTCACTTTGGGTCCGGACAGGTAACACTGAAGCTTTCTTT.

V usage is TRBV9 and J usage is TRBJ1-3; D is ambiguous. The V end was cut by 0 bases, the J end by 3 bases, with 7 bases between. There are 14 residues in the CDR3. The germline gives CDR1 SGDLS, CDR2 YYNGEE. The CDR3 DNA reads as TGTGCCAGCAGCGTAGACCGGGGTGGAAACACCATATATTTT. Translating gives CASSVDRGGNTIYF.

This sequence joins TRBV10-2 and TRBJ2-7; D remains unclear. Trimming cost V 3 bases and J 3 bases, with 12 bases left between them. CDR3 length: 14 amino acids. Germline V gene sequence: CDR1 WSHSY, CDR2 SAAADI. CDR3 bases: TGCGCCAGCAGTGACCCAAGGAGTTTCTACGAGCAGTACTTC. This encodes CASSDPRSFYEQYF.

J is TRBJ2-7 and V is TRBV5-1; D not certain. Trimming pared 2 bases from V and 1 base from J, leaving 10 bases between. The CDR3 is 14 amino acids. Germline assignment: CDR1 SGHRS and CDR2 YFSETQ. CDR3 bases: TGCGCCAGCAGCTTAAAAATCCAGTCCTACGAGCAGTACTTC. Its protein product is CASSLKIQSYEQYF.

This chain joins TRBV7-6 and TRBJ2-3; 14 bases are a match to TRBD2. There are 16 residues in the CDR3. The germline V gene has CDR1 SGHVS and CDR2 FNYEAQ. V lost 3 bases and J lost 3; bases outside the gene matches: 2. CDR3 sequence (DNA): TGTGCCAGCAGCTTGGGGACTAGCGGGAGAACAGATACGCAGTATTTT. The encoded protein is CASSLGTSGRTDTQYF.

The chain recombines TRBV2 with TRBJ2-3, with a tentative D call TRBD2 (6 bases). V lost 5 bases to trimming and J lost 3 bases, with 15 bases between them. CDR1 is SNHLY and CDR2 is FYNNEI in the germline V gene. This CDR3 comprises 15 residues. The CDR3 spells CASSTNLGGTDTQYF. CDR3 bases: TGTGCCAGCAGTACAAACCTGGGGGGAACAGATACGCAGTATTTT.

The chain carries TRBV7-9 and TRBJ2-1, with 8 bases lining up with TRBD1. Germline trimming cut 10 bases from V and 5 bases from J; bases unmatched to any gene: 7. Germline V gives CDR1 SEHNR, CDR2 FQNEAQ (reference sequence). The CDR3 has 13 residues. The CDR3 DNA reads as TGTGCCACCTGGACAGGGCACGACAATGAGCAGTTCTTC. Translation: CATWTGHDNEQFF.

V usage is TRBV18 and J usage is TRBJ2-2; D is uncertain. The CDR3 is 13 amino acids. From germline, CDR1 is KGHSH and CDR2 LQKENI. The ends were cut back, 3 bases at V and 8 bases at J, with 10 bases in the middle. The CDR3 reads CASSPPVTGELFF. CDR3 DNA: TGTGCCAGCTCACCCCCGGTGACAGGGGAGCTGTTTTTT.

The chain is built from TRBV19 and TRBJ2-2; 9 bases are a match to TRBD1. The V gene end was trimmed by 4 bases and the J gene end by 5 bases; junction bases not matched to a gene: 8. Germline V gives CDR1 LNHDA, CDR2 SQIVND (reference sequence). This CDR3 has 16 residues. The CDR3 region has the DNA TGTGCCAGTAGTAACCCGGGACAGGGTTTTACCGGGGAGCTGTTTTTT. It is translated as CASSNPGQGFTGELFF.

V and J are TRBV5-1 and TRBJ2-5, with D possibly matching TRBD2 (7 bases). V was shortened by 0 bases and J by 5 bases, with 14 bases between the two germline ends. Germline values: CDR1 SGHRS, CDR2 YFSETQ. This CDR3 spans 15 amino acids. The CDR3 bases are TGCGCCAGCAGCTTGGTTGGGGGGGGCACGGAGACCCAGTACTTC. Protein sequence: CASSLVGGGTETQYF.

V and J are TRBV6-1 and TRBJ1-1, with 11 bases matching TRBD1. J gave up 6 bases and V 6 bases, and 6 bases lay outside the gene matches. Germline CDR1 MNHNS, CDR2 SASEGT. The CDR3 length is 14 residues. The CDR3 loop reads CASRRTGGLPEAFF. The DNA of the CDR3 is TGTGCCAGCAGGAGGACAGGGGGCCTTCCTGAAGCTTTCTTT.

CDR3 nucleotide sequence: TGTGCCAGCAGCGTTAAAGCGGCCGGGGAGCTGTTTTTT. Translating gives CASSVKAAGELFF. The rearrangement links TRBV6-1 to TRBJ2-2, with a weak D call TRBD2 (5 bases). Germline values: CDR1 MNHNS, CDR2 SASEGT. This CDR3 is 13 amino acids long. Trimming took 6 bases from V and 6 from J, leaving 11 bases between them.

This sequence joins TRBV30 and TRBJ2-1; TRBD2 matches 11 bases. Germline trimming cut 4 bases from V and 6 bases from J; bases unmatched to any gene: 8. CDR3 size: 15 residues. Germline CDR1 is GTSNPN and CDR2 is SVGIG (reference sequence). The CDR3 DNA reads as TGTGCCTGGACAGCCGGGACTAGCGGTCCCAATGAGCAGTTCTTC. This codes for CAWTAGTSGPNEQFF.

V gene TRBV19 combines with J gene TRBJ2-7; 7 positions match TRBD2. The CDR3 extends over 14 amino acids. Germline assignment: CDR1 LNHDA and CDR2 SQIVND (reference sequence). The ends lost 1 base at V and 2 bases at J; junction bases unmatched: 2. The CDR3 sequence: CASSIGRGAYEQYF. The CDR3 nucleotides are TGTGCCAGTAGTATAGGCCGGGGGGCCTACGAGCAGTACTTC.

V usage is TRBV28 and J usage is TRBJ2-2, with 12 positions matching TRBD2. Trimming removed 3 bases from V and 7 bases from J; junction bases left unmatched: 6. Germline V CDR1 and CDR2: MDHEN, SYDVKM. The CDR3 totals 16 residues. CDR3 nucleotide sequence: TGTGCCAGCAGTTTTCTAGCGGGAGGGCCGAACGGGGAGCTGTTTTTT. As protein: CASSFLAGGPNGELFF.

V usage is TRBV7-8 and J usage is TRBJ2-1; D possibly corresponds to TRBD2 (5 bases). The CDR3 has 17 residues. V was trimmed by 4 bases and J by 0 bases, leaving 16 bases between them. CDR1 and CDR2 (germline): SGHVS, FQNEAQ. CDR3 residues: CASSYSLAHTSYNEQFF. The CDR3 nucleotides are TGTGCCAGCAGCTATAGCTTAGCGCACACCTCCTACAATGAGCAGTTCTTC.

Notes on this clone: The junction departs from germline at one end; a sequencing error may be responsible. This chain links TRBV18 with TRBJ1-2; tentatively, D is TRBD1 (6 bases). The CDR3 sequence is 13 residues long. Germline V gives CDR1 KGHSH, CDR2 LQKENI. The CDR3 DNA reads as TGTGCCAGCTCACGGGACATCCTGACGAGTTTCGCCTTC. Its translation is CASSRDILTSFAF.

This rearrangement joins TRBV19 to TRBJ1-1, with D unclear. Germline V gives CDR1 LNHDA, CDR2 SQIVND (reference sequence). Deletions cut 5 bases from V and 1 base from J, with 14 bases between. CDR3 length: 15 residues. The CDR3 sequence: CASSPPGRKNTEAFF. DNA for the CDR3: TGTGCCAGTAGTCCCCCGGGGAGGAAGAACACTGAAGCTTTCTTT.